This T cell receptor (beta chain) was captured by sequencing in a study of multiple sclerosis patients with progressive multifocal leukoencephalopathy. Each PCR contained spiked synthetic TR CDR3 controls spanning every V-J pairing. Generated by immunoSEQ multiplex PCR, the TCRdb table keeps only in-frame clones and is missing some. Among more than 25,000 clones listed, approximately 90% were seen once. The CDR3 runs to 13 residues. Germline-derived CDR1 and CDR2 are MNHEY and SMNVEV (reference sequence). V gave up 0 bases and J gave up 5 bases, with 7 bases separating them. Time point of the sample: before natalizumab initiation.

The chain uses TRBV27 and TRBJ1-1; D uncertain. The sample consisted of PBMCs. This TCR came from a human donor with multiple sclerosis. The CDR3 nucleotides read TGTGCCAGCAGTTTATCGATATCGACTGAAGCTTTCTTT. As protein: CASSLSISTEAFF.